These 18 T cell receptor beta chains originate from one sample sequenced in a study of T cell changes during pregnancy in multiple sclerosis. Profiled with immunoSEQ multiplex PCR; TCRdb holds only in-frame clones, not every one. The table has 40,000 to 60,000 clones, approximately 95% seen once. The starting material was CD4+ T cells from peripheral blood mononuclear cells, obtained in the third trimester of pregnancy. The receptors were gathered from a female donor with multiple sclerosis, enrolled in a pregnancy study.

The chain recombines TRBV10-3 with TRBJ1-1; the D gene is possibly TRBD1 (5 bases). The CDR3 is 16 residues long. Germline-derived CDR1 and CDR2 are ENHRY and SYGVKD. The ends were cut back, 6 bases at V and 1 base at J, with 18 bases in the middle. As DNA, the CDR3 is TGTGCCATCAGGGACTGGGGCGGGGGAGGGAACACTGAAGCTTTCTTT. Translating it yields CAIRDWGGGGNTEAFF.

The rearrangement joins TRBV19 to TRBJ2-3; 10 bases are shared with TRBD1. This CDR3 spans 16 amino acids. Germline V gives CDR1 LNHDA, CDR2 SQIVND (reference sequence). Trimming cost V 2 bases and J 6 bases; bases outside gene matches: 8. This CDR3 reads CASSIQGQGIGDTQYF. For the CDR3, the DNA is TGTGCCAGTAGTATACAGGGACAGGGGATAGGCGATACGCAGTATTTT.

The V gene is TRBV5-1, the J gene TRBJ2-2; 7 bases map to TRBD2. Germline V gene sequence: CDR1 SGHRS, CDR2 YFSETQ. There are 16 residues in the CDR3. V dropped 3 bases and J dropped 1; count of bases not matched to a gene: 6. The CDR3: CASSWRASGNTGELFF. The CDR3 nucleotides are TGCGCCAGCAGCTGGCGGGCTAGCGGGAACACCGGGGAGCTGTTTTTT. The whole variable domain, filled in from reference TRBV5-1 and TRBJ2-2, reads KAGVTQTPRYLIKTRGQQVTLSCSPISGHRSVSWYQQTPGQGLQFLFEYFSETQRNKGNFPGRFSGRQFSNSRSEMNVSTLELGDSALYLCASSWRASGNTGELFFGEGSRLTVL.

The J gene is TRBJ2-1, the V gene TRBV11-2; no clear D. Germline-derived CDR1 and CDR2 are SGHAT and FQNNGV. The CDR3 runs 15 residues. V was trimmed by 0 bases and J by 0 bases, leaving 6 bases between them. DNA for the CDR3: TGTGCCAGCAGCTTAGAGCTGAGCTCCTACAATGAGCAGTTCTTC. Encoded protein: CASSLELSSYNEQFF.

This clone was seen once. This chain joins TRBV6-1 and TRBJ2-7; 9 nucleotides align to TRBD1. Trimming cost V 3 bases and J 12 bases; bases outside gene matches: 12. This CDR3 is built from 14 residues. The germline V gene has CDR1 MNHNS and CDR2 SASEGT. CDR3 amino acids: CASSDWDRAPKVYF. The CDR3 DNA sequence: TGTGCCAGCAGTGATTGGGACAGGGCCCCCAAAGTGTACTTC.

V gene TRBV19 combines with J gene TRBJ2-7; 9 bases are a match to TRBD1. This CDR3 has 15 amino acids. Trimming removed 5 bases from V and 2 bases from J; junction bases left unmatched: 7. Germline V lookup: CDR1 LNHDA, CDR2 SQIVND (reference sequence). CDR3 in DNA: TGTGCCAGTAGTTTGGGACAGGGAGGTCCCTACGAGCAGTACTTC. Its translation: CASSLGQGGPYEQYF.

This chain links TRBV14 with TRBJ2-1, with D maybe TRBD2 (6 bases). The germline gives CDR1 SGHDN, CDR2 FVKESK. V lost 0 bases and J lost 13, with 13 bases in between. This CDR3 is 13 amino acids long. CDR3 sequence: CASSQEMLADQFF. CDR3 sequence (DNA): TGTGCCAGCAGCCAAGAGATGTTAGCGGACCAGTTCTTC.

This chain uses TRBV25-1 with TRBJ2-2, with D possibly being TRBD1 (5 bases). Germline V lookup: CDR1 MGHDK, CDR2 SYGVNS. V lost 5 bases, J lost 6 bases, and 16 bases lay in between. The CDR3 covers 15 residues. CDR3 nucleotides: TGTGCCAGCAGTCCCAGAGGCAGGGAACCCGGGGAGCTGTTTTTT. Amino acid sequence: CASSPRGREPGELFF. Complete variable domain (other parts from reference TRBV25-1 and TRBJ2-2): EADIYQTPRYLVIGTGKKITLECSQTMGHDKMYWYQQDPGMELHLIHYSYGVNSTEKGDLSSESTVSRIRTEHFPLTLESARPSHTSQYLCASSPRGREPGELFFGEGSRLTVL.

This chain connects TRBV5-1 to TRBJ2-1, with TRBD1 matching over 10 bases. The CDR3 runs 13 residues. Trimming at V came to 0 bases and at J to 12 bases, leaving 3 bases not matched to a gene. CDR1 is SGHRS, CDR2 YFSETQ, per germline. The CDR3 nucleotides are TGCGCCAGCAGCTTGGGACAGGGGGCCAGGCAGTTCTTC. This codes for CASSLGQGARQFF.

V gene TRBV7-2 combines with J gene TRBJ1-1; the match to TRBD1 covers 9 bases. This CDR3 is built from 15 residues. The V and J ends lost 5 bases and 8 bases, in that order; junction bases with no gene match: 12. Per the germline V gene, CDR1 is SGHTA and CDR2 is FQGNSA. The CDR3 loop reads CASSPRGTGSSEAFF. CDR3 coding DNA: TGTGCCAGCAGCCCAAGAGGGACAGGGAGCTCCGAAGCTTTCTTT.

The V and J genes are TRBV7-2 and TRBJ2-2; TRBD1 aligns across 10 bases. CDR1 is SGHTA, CDR2 FQGNSA, per germline. Losses at the gene ends were 4 bases for V and 0 bases for J; bases not matched to a gene: 2. CDR3 size: 16 residues. CDR3 protein: CASSSGQGSNTGELFF. The CDR3 DNA sequence: TGTGCCAGCAGCTCGGGACAGGGGTCGAACACCGGGGAGCTGTTTTTT.

The chain is built from TRBV5-1 and TRBJ1-2, with 7 bases matching TRBD1. J gave up 3 bases and V 3 bases, and 2 bases lay outside the gene matches. Germline V lookup: CDR1 SGHRS, CDR2 YFSETQ. CDR3 size: 13 residues. The chain's CDR3 is CASSSGQYYGYTF. The CDR3 nucleotides are TGCGCCAGCAGCTCGGGACAGTACTATGGCTACACCTTC.

The J gene is TRBJ2-5, the V gene TRBV30, with 14 positions matching TRBD2. V lost 0 bases and J lost 5; bases outside the gene matches: 2. Germline assignment: CDR1 GTSNPN and CDR2 SVGIG (reference sequence). CDR3 length equals 15 residues. The CDR3 bases are TGTGCCTGGAGTGTAGGGACTAGCGGGGGTGAGACCCAGTACTTC. Protein sequence: CAWSVGTSGGETQYF. Filled out from reference TRBV30 and TRBJ2-5, the complete variable domain reads SQTIHQWPATLVQPVGSPLSLECTVEGTSNPNLYWYRQAAGRGLQLLFYSVGIGQISSEVPQNLSASRPQDRQFILSSKKLLLSDSGFYLCAWSVGTSGGETQYFGPGTRLLVL.

This clone showed up just once. CDR3: CASSSRVTEQFF. The CDR3 DNA is TGTGCCAGCAGTTCGAGGGTAACTGAGCAGTTCTTC. V usage is TRBV6-6 and J usage is TRBJ2-1; maybe TRBD2 (5 bases). CDR1 is MNHNY, CDR2 SVGAGI, per germline (reference sequence). V lost 4 bases and J lost 9, with 10 bases in between. The CDR3 is 12 residues long.

This sequence joins TRBV4-1 and TRBJ2-7, with TRBD2 matching over 11 bases. The V gene end was trimmed by 3 bases and the J gene end by 3 bases; junction bases not matched to a gene: 13. CDR3 length: 18 residues. Per the germline V gene, CDR1 is MGHRA and CDR2 is YSYEKL. The CDR3 is CASSQHPSGRIPYYEQYF. The CDR3, as DNA: TGCGCCAGCAGCCAGCACCCTAGCGGGAGGATTCCCTACTACGAGCAGTACTTC.

This sequence joins TRBV5-4 and TRBJ2-1; TRBD2 aligns across 10 bases. The germline CDR1 and CDR2 sequences are SGHNT and YYREEE (reference sequence). This CDR3 spans 16 amino acids. V was pared by 4 bases and J by 4 bases, with 8 bases of the junction left unmatched. The CDR3 sequence: CASSQPSGRSYNEQFF. DNA for the CDR3: TGTGCCAGCAGCCAGCCTAGCGGGAGATCGTACAATGAGCAGTTCTTC.

CDR3 residues: CASSLPGTGQETQYF. The CDR3 DNA is TGTGCCAGCAGTTTACCCGGGACAGGCCAAGAGACCCAGTACTTC. This chain connects TRBV28 to TRBJ2-5; TRBD1 agrees at 8 bases. The germline CDR1 and CDR2 sequences are MDHEN and SYDVKM. The CDR3 is made up of 15 amino acids. J was trimmed by 1 base and V by 2 bases; bases with no gene match: 3. Variable domain in full (rest from reference TRBV28 and TRBJ2-5): DVKVTQSSRYLVKRTGEKVFLECVQDMDHENMFWYRQDPGLGLRLIYFSYDVKMKEKGDIPEGYSVSREKKERFSLILESASTNQTSMYLCASSLPGTGQETQYFGPGTRLLVL.

The chain recombines TRBV18 with TRBJ2-5; 9 nucleotides align to TRBD2. The CDR3 runs 17 residues. The V segment lost 0 bases and the J segment 1 base; nucleotides outside the gene matches: 6. Germline CDR1 and CDR2: KGHSH and LQKENI. CDR3 nucleotide sequence: TGTGCCAGCTCACCACCCGCGCGGGGGGGCGTCCAAGAGACCCAGTACTTC. Translated: CASSPPARGGVQETQYF.